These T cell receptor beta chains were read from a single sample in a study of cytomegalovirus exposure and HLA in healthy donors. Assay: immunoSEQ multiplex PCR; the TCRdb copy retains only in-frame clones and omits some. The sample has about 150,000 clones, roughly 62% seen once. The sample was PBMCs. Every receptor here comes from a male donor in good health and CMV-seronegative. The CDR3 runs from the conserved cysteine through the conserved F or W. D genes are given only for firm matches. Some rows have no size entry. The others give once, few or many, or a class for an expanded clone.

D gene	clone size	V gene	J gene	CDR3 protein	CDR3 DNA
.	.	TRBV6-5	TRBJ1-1	CASSYSSNTEAFF	TGTGCCAGCAGTTACTCGAGTAACACTGAAGCTTTCTTT
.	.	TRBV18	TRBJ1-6	CASSPPGGSNNSPLHF	TGTGCCAGCTCACCACCGGGAGGTAGCAATAATTCACCCCTCCACTTT
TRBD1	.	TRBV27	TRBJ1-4	CASSEQGYPPGKLFF	TGTGCCAGCAGTGAACAGGGGTACCCCCCTGGAAAACTGTTTTTT
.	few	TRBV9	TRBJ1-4	CASSYTTGTNEKLFF	TGTGCCAGCAGCTATACTACAGGTACAAATGAAAAACTGTTTTTT
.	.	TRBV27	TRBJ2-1	CASSPKGAGSNEQFF	TGTGCCAGCAGTCCCAAGGGAGCCGGAAGCAATGAGCAGTTCTTC
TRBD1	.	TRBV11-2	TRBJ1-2	CASSLAGGYGYTF	TGTGCCAGCAGCTTGGCAGGGGGCTATGGCTACACCTTC
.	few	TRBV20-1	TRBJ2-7	CSASAAYEQYF	TGCAGTGCTAGTGCAGCCTACGAGCAGTACTTC
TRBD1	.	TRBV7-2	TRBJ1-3	CASNADRAGNTIYF	TGTGCCAGCAACGCGGACAGGGCTGGAAACACCATATATTTT
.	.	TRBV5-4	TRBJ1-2	CASSRIRGNYGYTF	TGTGCCAGCAGCCGCATCCGGGGTAACTATGGCTACACCTTC
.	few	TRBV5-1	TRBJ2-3	CASSFLGDTDTQYF	TGCGCCAGCAGCTTCCTCGGAGACACAGATACGCAGTATTTT
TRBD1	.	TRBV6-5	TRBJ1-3	CASSWTGETGNTIYF	TGTGCCAGCAGTTGGACAGGGGAGACTGGAAACACCATATATTTT
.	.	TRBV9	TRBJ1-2	CASSWSGSYGYTF	TGTGCCAGCAGCTGGAGTGGATCCTATGGCTACACCTTC
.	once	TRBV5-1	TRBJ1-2	CASSSGTTNYGYTF	TGCGCCAGCAGCTCAGGGACAACTAACTATGGCTACACCTTC
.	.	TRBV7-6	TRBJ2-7	CASSLGGHPYEQYF	TGTGCCAGCAGCTTAGGCGGACACCCCTACGAGCAGTACTTC
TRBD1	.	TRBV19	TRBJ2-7	CASNGQGINEQYF	TGTGCCAGTAACGGACAGGGGATCAACGAGCAGTACTTC
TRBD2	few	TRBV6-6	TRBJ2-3	CASSYTLAGGSDTQYF	TGTGCCAGCAGTTACACACTAGCGGGGGGTTCAGATACGCAGTATTTT
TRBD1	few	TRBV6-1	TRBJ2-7	CASGWTGAVYEQYF	TGTGCCAGCGGGTGGACAGGGGCAGTCTACGAGCAGTACTTC
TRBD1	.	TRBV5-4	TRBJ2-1	CASSLEQGLVPYNEQFF	TGTGCCAGCAGCTTAGAACAGGGGTTAGTCCCCTACAATGAGCAGTTCTTC
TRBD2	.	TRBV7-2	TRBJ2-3	CASSGLASTDTQYF	TGTGCCAGCAGCGGACTAGCTTCCACAGATACGCAGTATTTT
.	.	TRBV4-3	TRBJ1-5	CASSQERIRNQPQHF	TGCGCCAGCAGCCAAGAGAGGATACGCAATCAGCCCCAGCATTTT
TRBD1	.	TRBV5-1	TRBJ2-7	CASSPHGTGIYEQYF	TGCGCCAGCAGCCCACACGGGACAGGGATATACGAGCAGTACTTC
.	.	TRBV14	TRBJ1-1	CASSRGGLGTEAFF	TGTGCCAGCAGCCGGGGGGGGCTTGGCACTGAAGCTTTCTTT
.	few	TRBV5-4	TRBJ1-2	CAVGEGLNYGYTF	TGTGCCGTTGGGGAGGGCCTTAACTATGGCTACACCTTC
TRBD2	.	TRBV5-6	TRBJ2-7	CASTKKDRGVYEQYF	TGTGCCAGCACCAAAAAGGATCGGGGGGTCTACGAGCAGTACTTC
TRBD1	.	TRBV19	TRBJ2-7	CASSIAGGYEQYF	TGTGCCAGTAGTATCGCAGGGGGCTACGAGCAGTACTTC
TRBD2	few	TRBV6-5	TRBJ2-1	CASSQGGASYNEQFF	TGTGCCAGCAGCCAGGGAGGGGCGAGCTACAATGAGCAGTTCTTC
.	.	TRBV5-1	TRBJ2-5	CASSLGARGSRRETQYF	TGCGCCAGCAGCTTGGGGGCCAGGGGCAGTCGACGGGAGACCCAGTACTTC